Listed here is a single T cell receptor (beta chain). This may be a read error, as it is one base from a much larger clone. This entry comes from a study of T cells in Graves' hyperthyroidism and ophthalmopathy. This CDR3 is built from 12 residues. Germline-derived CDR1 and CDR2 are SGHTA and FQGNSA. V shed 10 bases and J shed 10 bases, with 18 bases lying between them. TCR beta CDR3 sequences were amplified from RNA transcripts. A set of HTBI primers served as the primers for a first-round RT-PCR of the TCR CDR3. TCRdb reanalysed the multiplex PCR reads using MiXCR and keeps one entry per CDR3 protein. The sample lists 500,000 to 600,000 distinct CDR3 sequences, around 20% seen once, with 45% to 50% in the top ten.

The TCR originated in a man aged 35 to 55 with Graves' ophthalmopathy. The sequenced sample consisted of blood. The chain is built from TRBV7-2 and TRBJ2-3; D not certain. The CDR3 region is CATLGTDSSQYF. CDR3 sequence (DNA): TGTGCCACCTTAGGAACTGACTCATCGCAGTATTTT.